This passage covers 3 T cell receptor beta chains from one sample sequenced in a study of T-cell memory formation after mild COVID-19. One entry per CDR3 protein results from TCRdb running MiXCR on the 5' RACE reads. The sample lists roughly 100,000 distinct CDR3 sequences; 15% to 20% were seen once. The sample consisted of PBMCs or a T cell subset sorted from them (not recorded which). These receptors all come from an adult woman who had mild COVID-19 (a few samples of this study predate the infection). Cell type and time point are not known.

This clonotype was seen a few times. The chain recombines TRBV12-3 or TRBV12-4 with TRBJ2-1; perhaps TRBD2 as D (5 bases). V shed 6 bases and J shed 7 bases, with 13 bases lying between them. There are 13 residues in the CDR3. This CDR3 is CASRPSGGNEQFF. CDR3 DNA: TGTGCCAGCAGGCCGTCGGGCGGGAATGAGCAGTTCTTC.

This clonotype was observed a few times. V is TRBV4-1 and J is TRBJ2-7; D not certain. Germline V gene data show CDR1 as MGHRA and CDR2 as YSYEKL. The V end was cut by 0 bases, the J end by 3 bases, with 12 bases between. There are 15 residues in the CDR3. The CDR3 sequence is CASSQERSQVYEQYF. The CDR3 DNA sequence: TGCGCCAGCAGCCAAGAAAGATCCCAGGTCTACGAGCAGTACTTC.

The chain uses TRBV21-1 and TRBJ1-5. TRBV21-1 is a listed pseudogene. This CDR3 contains 12 residues. The CDR3 protein is CASSNDNQPQHF. The CDR3 nucleotides read TGTGCCAGCAGCAACGATAATCAGCCCCAGCATTTT.